A single sample is the source of the 2 T cell receptor beta chains below, sequenced in a study of T-cell reconstitution after alpha-beta-depleted transplantation in children. A TCRbeta library incorporating unique molecular identifiers was prepared. TCRdb redid the calling of the PCR reads with MiXCR, one entry per CDR3 protein. The sample carries more than 300,000 distinct CDR3 sequences, roughly 17% recorded once. The sample was PBMCs, mostly from graft donor cells, taken 360 days after TCRalphabeta/CD19-depleted stem cell transplant. Source of these receptors: a male patient aged 2-15 years who had a stem cell transplant for acute lymphoblastic leukemia, so the T cells may come from the graft donor.

This clonotype was recorded many times. This rearrangement joins TRBV29-1 to TRBJ1-6, with D perhaps TRBD1 (6 bases). The V end was cut by 2 bases, the J end by 10 bases, with 12 bases between. This CDR3 has 13 residues. CDR1 is SQVTM, CDR2 ANQGSEA, per germline. The DNA of the CDR3 is TGCAGCGTTGAAATCCGAACAGGGTCACCCCTCCACTTT. This encodes CSVEIRTGSPLHF.

The chain joins TRBV6-5 to TRBJ2-7, with TRBD1 matching over 9 bases. Germline V lookup: CDR1 MNHEY, CDR2 SVGAGI. Trimming cost V 2 bases and J 6 bases; bases outside gene matches: 5. The CDR3 covers 14 residues. CDR3 nucleotides: TGTGCCAGCAGTTACATGGGACAGGGAACCGAGCAGTACTTC. This gives the protein CASSYMGQGTEQYF.